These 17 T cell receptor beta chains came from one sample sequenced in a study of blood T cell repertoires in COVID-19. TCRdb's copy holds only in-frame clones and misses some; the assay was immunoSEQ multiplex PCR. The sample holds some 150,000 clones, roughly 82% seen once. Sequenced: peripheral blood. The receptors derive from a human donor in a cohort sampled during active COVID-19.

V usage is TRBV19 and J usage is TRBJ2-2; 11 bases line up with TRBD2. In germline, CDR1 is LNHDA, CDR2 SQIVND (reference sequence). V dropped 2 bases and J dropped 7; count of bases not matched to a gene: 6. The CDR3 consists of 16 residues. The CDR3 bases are TGTGCCAGTAGTATAACTAGCGGGAGCCTACACGGGGAGCTGTTTTTT. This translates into CASSITSGSLHGELFF.

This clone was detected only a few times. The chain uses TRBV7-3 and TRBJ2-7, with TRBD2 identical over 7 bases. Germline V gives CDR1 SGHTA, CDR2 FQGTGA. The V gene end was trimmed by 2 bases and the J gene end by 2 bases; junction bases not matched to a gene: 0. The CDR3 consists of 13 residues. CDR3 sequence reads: CASSLGLAYEQYF. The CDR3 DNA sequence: TGTGCCAGCAGCTTAGGACTAGCCTACGAGCAGTACTTC.

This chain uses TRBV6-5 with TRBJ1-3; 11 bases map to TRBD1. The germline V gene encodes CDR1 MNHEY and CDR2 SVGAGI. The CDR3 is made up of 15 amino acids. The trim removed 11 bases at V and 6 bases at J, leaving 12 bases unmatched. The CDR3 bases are TGTGCCGGCGCCCTGAATGGACAGGGGGCAAACACCATATATTTT. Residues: CAGALNGQGANTIYF.

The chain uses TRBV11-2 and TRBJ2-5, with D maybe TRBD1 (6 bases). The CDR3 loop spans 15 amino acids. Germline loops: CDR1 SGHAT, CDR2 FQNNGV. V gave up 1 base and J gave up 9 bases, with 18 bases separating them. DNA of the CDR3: TGTGCCAGCAGCTTAGCCCCCAAGGGGGATGAGGCCCAGTACTTC. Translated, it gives CASSLAPKGDEAQYF.

The CDR3 sequence is CASSETGITNYGYTF. CDR3 coding DNA: TGTGCCAGCAGTGAAACAGGGATCACCAACTATGGCTACACCTTC. The J gene is TRBJ1-2, the V gene TRBV2, with D possibly being TRBD1 (6 bases). V was shortened by 2 bases and J by 2 bases, with 12 bases between the two germline ends. The CDR3 is made up of 15 amino acids. Germline V gives CDR1 SNHLY, CDR2 FYNNEI. The full variable domain, rest sourced from reference TRBV2 and TRBJ1-2, is EPEVTQTPSHQVTQMGQEVILRCVPISNHLYFYWYRQILGQKVEFLVSFYNNEISEKSEIFDDQFSVERPDGSNFTLKIRSTKLEDSAMYFCASSETGITNYGYTFGSGTRLTVV.

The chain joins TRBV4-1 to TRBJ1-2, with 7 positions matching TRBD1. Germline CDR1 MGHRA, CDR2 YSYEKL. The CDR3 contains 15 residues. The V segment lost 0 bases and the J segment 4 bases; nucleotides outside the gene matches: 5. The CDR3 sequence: CASSQERTGGYGYTF. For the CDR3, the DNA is TGCGCCAGCAGCCAAGAAAGGACAGGAGGCTATGGCTACACCTTC.

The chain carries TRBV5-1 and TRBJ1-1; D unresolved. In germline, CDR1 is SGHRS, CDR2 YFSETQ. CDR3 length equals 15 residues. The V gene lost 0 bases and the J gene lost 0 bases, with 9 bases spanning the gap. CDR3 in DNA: TGCGCCAGCAGCTTGGCTGAAGCTTTGAACACTGAAGCTTTCTTT. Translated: CASSLAEALNTEAFF.

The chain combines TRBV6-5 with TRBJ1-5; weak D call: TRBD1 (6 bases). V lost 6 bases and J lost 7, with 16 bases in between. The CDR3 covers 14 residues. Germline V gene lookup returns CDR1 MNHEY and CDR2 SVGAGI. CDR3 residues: CASSPRQTGQPQHF. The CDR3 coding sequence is TGTGCCAGCAGCCCCAGGCAGACAGGACAGCCCCAGCATTTT.

The DNA for the CDR3 is TGTGCCAGCAGCGCTGGACAGGGGTACGAGCAGTACGTC. The encoded protein is CASSAGQGYEQYV. The V and J genes are TRBV14 and TRBJ2-7; 9 positions agree with TRBD1. The CDR3 loop spans 13 amino acids. Germline CDR1 SGHDN, CDR2 FVKESK. Trimming cost V 5 bases and J 4 bases; bases outside gene matches: 3.

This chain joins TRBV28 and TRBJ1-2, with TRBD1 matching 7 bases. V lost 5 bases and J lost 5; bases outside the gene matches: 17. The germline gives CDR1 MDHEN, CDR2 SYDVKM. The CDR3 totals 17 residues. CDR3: CASSPGQVLSPYYGYTF. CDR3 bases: TGTGCCAGCAGTCCTGGACAGGTTTTATCCCCGTATTATGGCTACACCTTC.

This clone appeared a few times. The CDR3 protein is CASSMGSGNTGELFF. The CDR3, as DNA: TGTGCCAGTAGTATGGGGAGCGGGAACACCGGGGAGCTGTTTTTT. V gene TRBV19 combines with J gene TRBJ2-2, with D possibly being TRBD2 (5 bases). The CDR3 spans 15 residues. The ends were cut back, 3 bases at V and 1 base at J, with 9 bases in the middle. Germline V gene sequence: CDR1 LNHDA, CDR2 SQIVND (reference sequence). Full variable domain (missing parts from reference TRBV19 and TRBJ2-2): DGGITQSPKYLFRKEGQNVTLSCEQNLNHDAMYWYRQDPGQGLRLIYYSQIVNDFQKGDIAEGYSVSREKKESFPLTVTSAQKNPTAFYLCASSMGSGNTGELFFGEGSRLTVL.

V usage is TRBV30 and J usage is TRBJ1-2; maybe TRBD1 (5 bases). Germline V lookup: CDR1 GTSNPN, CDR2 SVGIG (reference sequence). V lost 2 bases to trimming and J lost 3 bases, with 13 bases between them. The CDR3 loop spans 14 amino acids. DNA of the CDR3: TGTGCCTGGAGTTCAAGACAGACATACTATGGCTACACCTTC. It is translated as CAWSSRQTYYGYTF.

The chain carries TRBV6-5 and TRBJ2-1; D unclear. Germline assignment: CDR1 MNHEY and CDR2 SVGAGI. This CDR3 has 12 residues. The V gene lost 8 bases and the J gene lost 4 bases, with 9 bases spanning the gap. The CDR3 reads CASDDFYNEQFF. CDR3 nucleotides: TGTGCCAGCGATGACTTTTACAATGAGCAGTTCTTC.

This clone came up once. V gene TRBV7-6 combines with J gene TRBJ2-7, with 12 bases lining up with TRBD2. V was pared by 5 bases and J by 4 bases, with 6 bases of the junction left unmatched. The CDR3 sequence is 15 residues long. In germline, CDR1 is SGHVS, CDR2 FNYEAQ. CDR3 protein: CASSQDTSGGYEQYF. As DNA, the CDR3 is TGTGCCAGCAGCCAGGATACTAGCGGGGGGTACGAGCAGTACTTC.

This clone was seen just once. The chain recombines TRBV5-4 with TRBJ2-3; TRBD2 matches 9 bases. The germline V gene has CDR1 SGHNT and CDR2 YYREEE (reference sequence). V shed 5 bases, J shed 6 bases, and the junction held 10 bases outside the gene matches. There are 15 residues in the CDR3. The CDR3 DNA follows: TGTGCCAGCAGGGTCGGAGCGGGAGGCTCGGATACGCAGTATTTT. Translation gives CASRVGAGGSDTQYF.

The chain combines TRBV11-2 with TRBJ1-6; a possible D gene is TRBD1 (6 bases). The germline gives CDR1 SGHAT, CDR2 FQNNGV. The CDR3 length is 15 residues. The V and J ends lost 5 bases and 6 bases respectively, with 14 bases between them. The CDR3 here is CASSPQQGPNSPLHF. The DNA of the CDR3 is TGTGCCAGCAGCCCCCAACAGGGACCTAATTCACCCCTCCACTTT.

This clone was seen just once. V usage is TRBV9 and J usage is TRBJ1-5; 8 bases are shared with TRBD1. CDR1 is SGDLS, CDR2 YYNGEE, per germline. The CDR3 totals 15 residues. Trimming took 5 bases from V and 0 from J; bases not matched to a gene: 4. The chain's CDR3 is CASSLTGASNQPQHF. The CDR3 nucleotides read TGTGCCAGCAGTCTGACAGGGGCTAGCAATCAGCCCCAGCATTTT. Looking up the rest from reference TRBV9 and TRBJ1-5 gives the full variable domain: DSGVTQTPKHLITATGQRVTLRCSPRSGDLSVYWYQQSLDQGLQFLIQYYNGEERAKGNILERFSAQQFPDLHSELNLSSLELGDSALYFCASSLTGASNQPQHFGDGTRLSIL.